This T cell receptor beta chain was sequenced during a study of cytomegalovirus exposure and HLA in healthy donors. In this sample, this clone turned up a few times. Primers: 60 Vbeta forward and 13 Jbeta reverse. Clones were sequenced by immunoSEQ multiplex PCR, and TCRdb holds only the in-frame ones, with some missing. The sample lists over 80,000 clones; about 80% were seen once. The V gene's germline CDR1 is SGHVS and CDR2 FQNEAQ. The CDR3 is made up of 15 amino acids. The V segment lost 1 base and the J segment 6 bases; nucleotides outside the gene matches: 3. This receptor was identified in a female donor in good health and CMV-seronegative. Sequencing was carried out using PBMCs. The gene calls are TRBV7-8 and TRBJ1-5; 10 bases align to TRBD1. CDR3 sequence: CASSLVRTGGQPQHF. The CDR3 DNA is TGTGCCAGCAGCTTAGTACGGACAGGGGGTCAGCCCCAGCATTTT.